The following is a T cell receptor (beta chain) sequence with its context. Its target is not known. V lost 1 base and J lost 7, with 14 bases in between. This CDR3 has 15 residues. Germline CDR1 and CDR2: LNHNV and YYDKDF (reference sequence). PCR primers comprised 60 Vbeta and 13 Jbeta primers. Sequencing was performed with immunoSEQ multiplex PCR; in TCRdb, only in-frame clones are kept and a portion is missing. This table holds roughly 100,000 clones, around 75% found once. The data originate from a study of cytomegalovirus exposure and HLA in healthy donors. Notes on the study in general: The authors later linked a missense DCLRE1C variant to TCR beta V- and J-gene trimming.

This rearrangement joins TRBV15 to TRBJ1-5; a possible D gene is TRBD1 (5 bases). Sequences were obtained from PBMCs. This receptor was identified in a man aged 35 to 55 in good health and CMV-seronegative. CDR3 sequence: CATSRGGRVGQPQHF. CDR3 DNA: TGTGCCACCAGCAGAGGTGGCAGGGTCGGCCAGCCCCAGCATTTT. Full variable domain (missing parts from reference TRBV15 and TRBJ1-5): DAMVIQNPRYQVTQFGKPVTLSCSQTLNHNVMYWYQQKSSQAPKLLFHYYDKDFNNEADTPDNFQSRRPNTSFCFLDIRSPGLGDTAMYLCATSRGGRVGQPQHFGDGTRLSIL.